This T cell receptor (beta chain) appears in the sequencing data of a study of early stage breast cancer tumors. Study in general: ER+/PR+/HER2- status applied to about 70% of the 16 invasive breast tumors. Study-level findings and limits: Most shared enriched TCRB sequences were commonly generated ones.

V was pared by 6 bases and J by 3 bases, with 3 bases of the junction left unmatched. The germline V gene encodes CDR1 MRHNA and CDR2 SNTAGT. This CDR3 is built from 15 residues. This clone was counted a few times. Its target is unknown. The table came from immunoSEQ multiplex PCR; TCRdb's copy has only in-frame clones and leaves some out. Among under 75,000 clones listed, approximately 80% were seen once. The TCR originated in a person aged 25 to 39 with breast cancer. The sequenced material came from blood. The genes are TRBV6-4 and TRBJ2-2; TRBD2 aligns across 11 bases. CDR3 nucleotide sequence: TGTGCCAGCAGCCCACTAGCGGGAGACACCGGGGAGCTGTTTTTT. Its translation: CASSPLAGDTGELFF.